This TCR beta chain was profiled in a study of blood T cells in healthy people across ages. All donors came from Russia, were Caucasian and healthy, and spanned ages 6 to 90. Each sample yielded at least 6 micrograms of PBMC total RNA. The V gene end was trimmed by 5 bases and the J gene end by 0 bases; junction bases not matched to a gene: 4. Germline CDR1 and CDR2: SGHVS and FNYEAQ. CDR3 length: 17 amino acids. This clonotype occurred once. The use of a sample-barcoded 5' primer and a J-beta primer mix characterized a second PCR of roughly 6 to 11 cycles. Tags on each cDNA molecule came from a template-switch adaptor with 12 random nucleotides. TCRdb reanalysed the 5' RACE reads using MiXCR and keeps one entry per CDR3 protein. The sample has 1.5 million to 2 million distinct CDR3 sequences, roughly 28% seen once.

The V and J genes are TRBV7-6 and TRBJ1-4; 12 bases agree with TRBD1. Specimen: blood. This clonotype was sampled from a woman younger than 45 in good health. The chain's CDR3 is CASSGTGGFTTNEKLFF. The CDR3 bases are TGTGCCAGCAGCGGGACAGGGGGCTTTACAACTAATGAAAAACTGTTTTTT.